This is a list of T cell receptor beta chains from one sample in a study of T cells in tuberculosis. Sequenced by immunoSEQ multiplex PCR; TCRdb stores in-frame clones only, minus some. The repertoire holds about 30,000 clones, with 95% to 96% as singletons. What was sequenced was PBMCs. Every receptor here comes from a donor aged 5 to 30 with latent tuberculosis or without tuberculosis infection. Each CDR3 is given with its conserved first and last residue. The D gene is left open where the match is weak. Only some rows state a clone size, as once, few, many or a class for expanded clones.

cdr3_aa: CASRNRQFSSYEQYF
cdr3_nt: TGTGCCAGCAGAAATAGACAGTTTAGCTCCTACGAGCAGTACTTC
clone_size: once
cdr3_length: 15
v_call: TRBV6-5
d_call: NA
j_call: TRBJ2-7

cdr3_aa: CASSPPGAVYEQYF
cdr3_nt: TGTGCCAGCTCACCACCGGGGGCCGTCTACGAGCAGTACTTC
clone_size: NA
cdr3_length: 14
v_call: TRBV18
d_call: NA
j_call: TRBJ2-7

cdr3_aa: CASSGGQRYEQYF
cdr3_nt: TGTGCCAGTAGTGGGGGACAGAGGTACGAGCAGTACTTC
clone_size: NA
cdr3_length: 13
v_call: TRBV19
d_call: TRBD1
j_call: TRBJ2-7

cdr3_aa: CSARVASEQYF
cdr3_nt: TGCAGTGCTAGAGTAGCGTCGGAGCAGTACTTC
clone_size: NA
cdr3_length: 11
v_call: TRBV20-1
d_call: NA
j_call: TRBJ2-7

cdr3_aa: CASIDTSGGAGEQYF
cdr3_nt: TGTGCCAGCATAGACACCAGCGGGGGGGCCGGCGAGCAGTACTTC
clone_size: NA
cdr3_length: 15
v_call: TRBV25-1
d_call: TRBD2
j_call: TRBJ2-7

cdr3_aa: CASSLVRGGYEQYF
cdr3_nt: TGTGCCAGCAGCTTGGTTAGGGGCGGATACGAGCAGTACTTC
clone_size: NA
cdr3_length: 14
v_call: TRBV5-8
d_call: NA
j_call: TRBJ2-7

cdr3_aa: CASVGDGEKLFF
cdr3_nt: TGTGCCAGCGTCGGGGATGGCGAAAAACTGTTTTTT
clone_size: NA
cdr3_length: 12
v_call: TRBV11-2
d_call: NA
j_call: TRBJ1-4

cdr3_aa: CASSHTGTSSETQYF
cdr3_nt: TGCGCCAGCAGCCATACCGGGACTAGCTCAGAGACCCAGTACTTC
clone_size: NA
cdr3_length: 15
v_call: TRBV4-1
d_call: TRBD2
j_call: TRBJ2-5

cdr3_aa: CASSPTASAYEQYF
cdr3_nt: TGTGCCAGCAGTCCGACAGCGTCAGCCTACGAGCAGTACTTC
clone_size: NA
cdr3_length: 14
v_call: TRBV7-3
d_call: NA
j_call: TRBJ2-7

cdr3_aa: CASSLAADTQYF
cdr3_nt: TGTGCCAGCAGCTTAGCGGCAGATACGCAGTATTTT
clone_size: NA
cdr3_length: 12
v_call: TRBV5-6
d_call: NA
j_call: TRBJ2-3

cdr3_aa: CAISAVAGDNTGELFF
cdr3_nt: TGTGCCATCAGTGCCGTAGCGGGGGATAACACCGGGGAGCTGTTTTTT
clone_size: NA
cdr3_length: 16
v_call: TRBV10-3
d_call: TRBD2
j_call: TRBJ2-2

cdr3_aa: CASRKGGTQYF
cdr3_nt: TGTGCCAGCAGAAAAGGGGGGACCCAGTACTTC
clone_size: NA
cdr3_length: 11
v_call: TRBV27
d_call: NA
j_call: TRBJ2-5

cdr3_aa: CASSHQPGQRNDEQFF
cdr3_nt: TGTGCCAGCAGCCACCAACCGGGACAGCGAAACGATGAGCAGTTCTTC
clone_size: NA
cdr3_length: 16
v_call: TRBV5-5
d_call: TRBD1
j_call: TRBJ2-1

cdr3_aa: CASSPGTRLYNEQFF
cdr3_nt: TGCGCCAGCAGCCCCGGGACACGACTTTACAATGAGCAGTTCTTC
clone_size: NA
cdr3_length: 15
v_call: TRBV5-1
d_call: NA
j_call: TRBJ2-1

cdr3_aa: CASSYTRGNYGYTF
cdr3_nt: TGTGCCAGCAGCTATACCAGGGGGAACTATGGCTACACCTTC
clone_size: NA
cdr3_length: 14
v_call: TRBV7-9
d_call: TRBD1
j_call: TRBJ1-2

cdr3_aa: CASSYWSGSYEQYF
cdr3_nt: TGTGCCAGCAGTTACTGGTCTGGGAGCTACGAGCAGTACTTC
clone_size: NA
cdr3_length: 14
v_call: TRBV6-6
d_call: NA
j_call: TRBJ2-7

cdr3_aa: CASKEDYGYTF
cdr3_nt: TGTGCCAGCAAAGAGGACTATGGCTACACCTTC
clone_size: once
cdr3_length: 11
v_call: TRBV6-1
d_call: NA
j_call: TRBJ1-2

cdr3_aa: CASSWGRTGDPYEQYF
cdr3_nt: TGTGCCAGCAGCTGGGGGCGGACAGGGGACCCCTACGAGCAGTACTTC
clone_size: NA
cdr3_length: 16
v_call: TRBV5-6
d_call: TRBD1
j_call: TRBJ2-7

cdr3_aa: CASSQEGLADYEQYF
cdr3_nt: TGCGCCAGCAGCCAAGAGGGACTAGCGGACTACGAGCAGTACTTC
clone_size: NA
cdr3_length: 15
v_call: TRBV4-1
d_call: TRBD2
j_call: TRBJ2-7

cdr3_aa: CASSWGREKYEQYF
cdr3_nt: TGTGCCAGCAGCTGGGGCAGGGAAAAATACGAGCAGTACTTC
clone_size: NA
cdr3_length: 14
v_call: TRBV7-8
d_call: NA
j_call: TRBJ2-7

cdr3_aa: CSAGTGNEKLFF
cdr3_nt: TGCAGCGCGGGGACAGGGAATGAAAAACTGTTTTTT
clone_size: NA
cdr3_length: 12
v_call: TRBV29-1
d_call: TRBD1
j_call: TRBJ1-4

cdr3_aa: CASGPFGLVNTGELFF
cdr3_nt: TGTGCCAGCGGACCGTTCGGACTAGTGAACACCGGGGAGCTGTTTTTT
clone_size: NA
cdr3_length: 16
v_call: TRBV2
d_call: TRBD2
j_call: TRBJ2-2

cdr3_aa: CASSIQGPGYSPLHF
cdr3_nt: TGTGCCAGCAGCATACAGGGGCCAGGGTATTCACCCCTCCACTTT
clone_size: NA
cdr3_length: 15
v_call: TRBV6-5
d_call: TRBD1
j_call: TRBJ1-6

cdr3_aa: CASSLRTSGRNEQYF
cdr3_nt: TGTGCCAGCTCACTACGGACTAGCGGGAGGAACGAGCAGTACTTC
clone_size: NA
cdr3_length: 15
v_call: TRBV18
d_call: TRBD2
j_call: TRBJ2-7

cdr3_aa: CASSLGVLASNTGELFF
cdr3_nt: TGTGCCAGCAGCTTAGGCGTCCTAGCTTCGAACACCGGGGAGCTGTTTTTT
clone_size: NA
cdr3_length: 17
v_call: TRBV7-2
d_call: NA
j_call: TRBJ2-2

cdr3_aa: CAWNMGLAGGREETQYF
cdr3_nt: TGTGCCTGGAATATGGGACTAGCGGGAGGCCGGGAAGAGACCCAGTACTTC
clone_size: NA
cdr3_length: 17
v_call: TRBV30
d_call: TRBD2
j_call: TRBJ2-5

cdr3_aa: CASSLVAGGSGYNEQFF
cdr3_nt: TGTGCCAGCAGCTTAGTAGCGGGGGGGTCAGGCTACAATGAGCAGTTCTTC
clone_size: NA
cdr3_length: 17
v_call: TRBV7-2
d_call: TRBD2
j_call: TRBJ2-1

cdr3_aa: CASSRLAIYNEQFF
cdr3_nt: TGTGCCAGCAGTCGACTAGCCATTTACAATGAGCAGTTCTTC
clone_size: NA
cdr3_length: 14
v_call: TRBV6-5
d_call: TRBD2
j_call: TRBJ2-1

cdr3_aa: CASSPKGSGEQFF
cdr3_nt: TGTGCCAGCTCACCAAAGGGGTCCGGTGAGCAGTTCTTC
clone_size: NA
cdr3_length: 13
v_call: TRBV18
d_call: NA
j_call: TRBJ2-1

cdr3_aa: CASSRDRVATGTEAFF
cdr3_nt: TGTGCCAGCAGCCGGGACAGGGTGGCCACGGGCACTGAAGCTTTCTTT
clone_size: NA
cdr3_length: 16
v_call: TRBV7-6
d_call: TRBD1
j_call: TRBJ1-1

cdr3_aa: CASSSYLNTEAFF
cdr3_nt: TGTGCCAGCAGCTCCTACTTGAACACTGAAGCTTTCTTT
clone_size: NA
cdr3_length: 13
v_call: TRBV7-3
d_call: NA
j_call: TRBJ1-1

cdr3_aa: CASSLAGDSSYNEQFF
cdr3_nt: TGTGCCAGCAGCTTAGCTGGGGACAGCTCCTACAATGAGCAGTTCTTC
clone_size: NA
cdr3_length: 16
v_call: TRBV11-3
d_call: TRBD1
j_call: TRBJ2-1

cdr3_aa: CASSVGRANANTGELFF
cdr3_nt: TGTGCCAGCAGCGTGGGCCGAGCAAACGCGAACACCGGGGAGCTGTTTTTT
clone_size: NA
cdr3_length: 17
v_call: TRBV9
d_call: NA
j_call: TRBJ2-2

cdr3_aa: CASSLATDYGYTF
cdr3_nt: TGTGCCAGCAGCTTGGCGACAGACTATGGCTACACCTTC
clone_size: NA
cdr3_length: 13
v_call: TRBV5-4
d_call: NA
j_call: TRBJ1-2

cdr3_aa: CASSQDGQGAYGYTF
cdr3_nt: TGCGCCAGCAGCCAGGACGGACAGGGCGCCTATGGCTACACCTTC
clone_size: NA
cdr3_length: 15
v_call: TRBV4-3
d_call: TRBD1
j_call: TRBJ1-2

cdr3_aa: CASSADSGTDTQYF
cdr3_nt: TGTGCCAGCAGTGCGGACTCAGGCACAGATACGCAGTATTTT
clone_size: NA
cdr3_length: 14
v_call: TRBV6-1
d_call: NA
j_call: TRBJ2-3